One and the same sample provided the 23 T cell receptor beta chains below, sequenced in a study of T cells after yellow fever vaccination. TCRdb re-analysed the 5' RACE reads in MiXCR, keeping a single row per CDR3 protein. This table holds hundreds of thousands of distinct CDR3 sequences, under 20% found once. Sequencing was performed on PBMCs, taken before the yellow fever booster vaccination. The receptors derive from a man younger than 30 who received the YFV17D yellow fever vaccine.

This clonotype was seen more than once but under ten times. This sequence joins TRBV5-1 and TRBJ1-2, with 10 positions matching TRBD1. This CDR3 has 15 residues. The V segment lost 3 bases and the J segment 3 bases; nucleotides outside the gene matches: 5. The germline CDR1 and CDR2 sequences are SGHRS and YFSETQ. CDR3: CASSWTGGKDYGYTF. For the CDR3, the DNA is TGCGCCAGCAGCTGGACAGGGGGGAAGGACTATGGCTACACCTTC.

This clonotype was found a few times. The V and J genes are TRBV20-1 and TRBJ1-6, with D possibly being TRBD1 (5 bases). The CDR3 length is 14 residues. Looked up from germline, CDR1 is DFQATT and CDR2 is SNEGSKA (reference sequence). The V gene lost 0 bases and the J gene lost 10 bases, with 13 bases spanning the gap. The CDR3: CSARDRGNGSPLHF. The CDR3 nucleotides read TGCAGTGCTAGAGACCGGGGGAATGGGTCACCCCTCCACTTT.

This clonotype was found a few times. The chain employs TRBV4-2 and TRBJ1-3; D gene ambiguous. CDR1 LGHNA and CDR2 YNFKEQ come from the germline V gene. The CDR3 spans 14 residues. Trimming pared 1 base from V and 4 bases from J, leaving 8 bases between. CDR3 bases: TGTGCCAGCAGCCAAGCGGGCCAAGGAAACACCATATATTTT. As protein: CASSQAGQGNTIYF.

This clonotype was found a few times. The rearrangement links TRBV24-1 to TRBJ2-2; TRBD1 aligns across 7 bases. The CDR3 covers 17 residues. V dropped 0 bases and J dropped 4; count of bases not matched to a gene: 7. Germline-derived CDR1 and CDR2 are KGHDR and SFDVKD. CDR3 nucleotide sequence: TGTGCCACCAGTGATTTGCCTCAGGCAGGGGGCACCGGGGAGCTGTTTTTT. This translates into CATSDLPQAGGTGELFF.

This clonotype was seen only a few times. The CDR3 spells CSVDTTQGLPTEAFF. DNA for the CDR3: TGCAGCGTTGACACAACACAGGGGTTGCCCACTGAAGCTTTCTTT. The rearrangement joins TRBV29-1 to TRBJ1-1; 7 positions agree with TRBD1. Germline V CDR1 and CDR2: SQVTM, ANQGSEA. The V gene end was trimmed by 3 bases and the J gene end by 4 bases; junction bases not matched to a gene: 11. CDR3 length: 15 residues.

This clonotype was observed at least ten times. This rearrangement joins TRBV27 to TRBJ1-5; D is ambiguous. Germline V gives CDR1 MNHEY, CDR2 SMNVEV (reference sequence). Trimming took 6 bases from V and 2 from J, leaving 5 bases between them. The CDR3 consists of 12 residues. The CDR3 nucleotides read TGTGCCAGCAGCCCGGGCAATCAGCCCCAGCATTTT. Amino acid sequence: CASSPGNQPQHF.

This clonotype appeared a few times. The CDR3 region is CSASRDPSDEQYF. Here the CDR3 DNA reads TGCAGTGCTAGCCGGGACCCCTCGGACGAGCAGTACTTC. The rearrangement uses TRBV20-1 and TRBJ2-7, with D perhaps TRBD1 or TRBD2 (5 bases each). Deletions cut 3 bases from V and 5 bases from J, with 14 bases between. The germline V gene encodes CDR1 DFQATT and CDR2 SNEGSKA (reference sequence). The CDR3 covers 13 residues.

The chain links TRBV20-1 to TRBJ1-5; 9 bases are a match to TRBD1. With V trimmed by 4 bases and J by 5 bases, 9 bases remained unmatched. The germline CDR1 and CDR2 sequences are DFQATT and SNEGSKA (reference sequence). The CDR3 consists of 15 residues. This CDR3 reads CSAMLGTGPYQPQHF. DNA of the CDR3: TGCAGTGCTATGCTTGGGACAGGGCCATATCAGCCCCAGCATTTT.

This clonotype appeared a few times. This chain uses TRBV2 with TRBJ2-1; possibly TRBD2 for D (6 bases). V gave up 6 bases and J gave up 0 bases, with 12 bases separating them. The CDR3 contains 15 residues. CDR1 is SNHLY and CDR2 is FYNNEI in the germline V gene. The chain's CDR3 is CASRADGSSYNEQFF. CDR3 nucleotides: TGTGCCAGCAGGGCGGACGGGAGCTCCTACAATGAGCAGTTCTTC.

A few counts support this clonotype. The chain links TRBV20-1 to TRBJ1-2; a possible D gene is TRBD1 (6 bases). V was clipped by 5 bases and J by 6 bases, with 13 bases between them. Germline CDR1 DFQATT, CDR2 SNEGSKA (reference sequence). There are 12 residues in the CDR3. The CDR3 nucleotides are TGCAGTGCTGTCGGACAGACCGATGGCTACACCTTC. Translating gives CSAVGQTDGYTF.

The chain has TRBV7-2 and TRBJ1-4, with a tentative D call TRBD1 (6 bases). The CDR3 covers 16 residues. Trimming stripped 0 bases from V and 7 bases from J, with 15 bases between. Germline V gene sequence: CDR1 SGHTA, CDR2 FQGNSA. CDR3 in amino acids: CASSLAFGGAGEKLFF. The CDR3 nucleotides read TGTGCCAGCAGCTTAGCGTTTGGGGGGGCTGGTGAAAAACTGTTTTTT.

This clonotype was seen only a few times. The V call is TRBV3-1, the J call TRBJ2-4; possibly TRBD1 or TRBD2 for D (6 bases each). The CDR3 is made up of 15 amino acids. CDR1 and CDR2 (germline): LGHDT, YNNKEL (reference sequence). Between the trimmed V and J ends, which lost 4 bases and 9 bases, there was a span of 19 bases. The CDR3 DNA is TGTGCCAGCAGCCCCGTCGGAGGGGGAACGGGCATTCAGTACTTC. Its translation: CASSPVGGGTGIQYF.

This chain uses TRBV4-1 with TRBJ1-5; D remains ambiguous. This CDR3 is 16 amino acids long. Germline V lookup: CDR1 MGHRA, CDR2 YSYEKL. V lost 0 bases and J lost 1, with 10 bases in between. The CDR3 DNA follows: TGCGCCAGCAGCCAAGAACTCAGCCCGAGCAATCAGCCCCAGCATTTT. As protein: CASSQELSPSNQPQHF.

The rearrangement links TRBV12-3 or TRBV12-4 to TRBJ1-1, with D unclear. The CDR3 is made up of 14 amino acids. Trimming cost V 3 bases and J 4 bases, with 12 bases left between them. DNA of the CDR3: TGTGCCAGCAGTTTGCGGGGTCTGGGCACTGAAGCTTTCTTT. This codes for CASSLRGLGTEAFF.

This clonotype was recorded a few times. The chain couples TRBV10-1 to TRBJ1-4; D is perhaps TRBD1 (5 bases). V was cut by 3 bases and J by 14 bases, with 16 bases left in between. The CDR3 is made up of 13 amino acids. CDR1 is WNHNN, CDR2 SYGVQD, per germline (reference sequence). CDR3 nucleotides: TGCGCCAGCAGTGACCGGGACCGAGCACAGCTGTTTTTT. It yields the protein CASSDRDRAQLFF.

This clonotype was observed many times. The V gene is TRBV29-1, the J gene TRBJ1-1; D is unresolved. V was clipped by 6 bases and J by 4 bases, with 0 bases between them. From germline, CDR1 is SQVTM and CDR2 ANQGSEA. This CDR3 is 8 amino acids long. CDR3 in amino acids: CSVTEAFF. The CDR3 DNA reads as TGCAGCGTCACTGAAGCTTTCTTT.

This clonotype was observed a few times. The chain joins TRBV4-3 to TRBJ1-6; D remains ambiguous. V gave up 0 bases and J gave up 14 bases, with 17 bases separating them. The CDR3 has 15 residues. CDR1 LGHNA and CDR2 YSLEER come from the germline V gene. This CDR3 reads CASSQDVLGPASLHF. CDR3 nucleotides: TGCGCCAGCAGCCAAGACGTTTTAGGCCCTGCCTCCCTCCACTTT.

The chain uses TRBV4-3 and TRBJ2-5; tentative D call: TRBD1 (5 bases). The V gene lost 1 base and the J gene lost 5 bases, with 8 bases spanning the gap. The CDR3 sequence is 13 residues long. Germline V gene sequence: CDR1 LGHNA, CDR2 YSLEER. CDR3 in amino acids: CASSQARVETQYF. CDR3 coding DNA: TGCGCCAGCAGCCAAGCCAGGGTCGAGACCCAGTACTTC.

This clonotype was observed a handful of times. This chain connects TRBV29-1 to TRBJ2-3; 8 bases fit TRBD1. The trim removed 4 bases at V and 2 bases at J, leaving 5 bases unmatched. Per germline, CDR1 SQVTM and CDR2 ANQGSEA. The CDR3 is 14 residues long. In DNA, the CDR3 is TGCAGCGTTGTGGGACAGGAGGTCACAGATACGCAGTATTTT. It translates to CSVVGQEVTDTQYF.

This chain uses TRBV4-3 with TRBJ1-1; D not certain. Trimming left V 0 bases short and J 0 bases short, with 5 bases between. Germline V gene lookup returns CDR1 LGHNA and CDR2 YSLEER. The CDR3 runs 14 residues. The DNA for the CDR3 is TGCGCCAGCAGCCAAGATGCACTGAACACTGAAGCTTTCTTT. Translation gives CASSQDALNTEAFF.

The CDR3 loop is CASSLGPRDTNNSPLHF. CDR3 DNA sequence: TGCGCCAGCAGCTTGGGGCCCCGGGACACTAATAATTCACCCCTCCACTTT. V is TRBV5-1 and J is TRBJ1-6; the D gene is possibly TRBD1 (6 bases). The CDR3 runs to 17 residues. Trimming left V 0 bases short and J 5 bases short, with 15 bases between. Germline CDR1 and CDR2: SGHRS and YFSETQ. The variable domain in full, completed from reference TRBV5-1 and TRBJ1-6, reads KAGVTQTPRYLIKTRGQQVTLSCSPISGHRSVSWYQQTPGQGLQFLFEYFSETQRNKGNFPGRFSGRQFSNSRSEMNVSTLELGDSALYLCASSLGPRDTNNSPLHFGNGTRLTVT.

The rearrangement uses TRBV25-1 and TRBJ1-1; D ambiguous. CDR1 and CDR2 from the germline V gene are MGHDK and SYGVNS. The CDR3 runs 13 residues. CDR3 sequence (DNA): TGTGCAGCAGCTCCCCTCCGTCACACTGAAGCTTTCTTT. Amino acids: CAAAPLRHTEAFF.

This clonotype appeared many times. This chain joins TRBV20-1 and TRBJ2-1; 14 positions agree with TRBD2. V shed 6 bases and J 7 bases; nucleotides not matched to a gene: 5. The CDR3 runs to 14 residues. Germline CDR1 reads DFQATT; CDR2 reads SNEGSKA (reference sequence). The CDR3 region is CSAPTSGGANEQFF. The CDR3 DNA is TGCAGTGCCCCGACTAGCGGGGGGGCGAATGAGCAGTTCTTC.